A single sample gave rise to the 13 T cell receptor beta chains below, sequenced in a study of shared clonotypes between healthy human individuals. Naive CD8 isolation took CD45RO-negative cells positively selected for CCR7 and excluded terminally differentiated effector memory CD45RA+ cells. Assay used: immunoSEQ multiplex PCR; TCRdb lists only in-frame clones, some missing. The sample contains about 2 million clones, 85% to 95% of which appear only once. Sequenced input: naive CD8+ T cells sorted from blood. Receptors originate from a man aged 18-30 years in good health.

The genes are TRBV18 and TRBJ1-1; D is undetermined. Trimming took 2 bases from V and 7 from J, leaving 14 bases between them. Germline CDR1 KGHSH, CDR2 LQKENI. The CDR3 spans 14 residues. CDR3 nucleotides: TGTGCCAGCTCACCAAGTCCCTACTCGGGTGAAGCTTTCTTT. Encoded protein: CASSPSPYSGEAFF.

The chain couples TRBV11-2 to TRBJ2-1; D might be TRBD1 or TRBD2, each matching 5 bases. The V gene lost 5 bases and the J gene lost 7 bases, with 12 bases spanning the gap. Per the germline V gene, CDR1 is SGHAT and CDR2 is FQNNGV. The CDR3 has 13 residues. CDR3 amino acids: CASSLGRSNEQFF. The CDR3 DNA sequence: TGTGCCAGCAGCCTGGGACGGTCAAATGAGCAGTTCTTC.

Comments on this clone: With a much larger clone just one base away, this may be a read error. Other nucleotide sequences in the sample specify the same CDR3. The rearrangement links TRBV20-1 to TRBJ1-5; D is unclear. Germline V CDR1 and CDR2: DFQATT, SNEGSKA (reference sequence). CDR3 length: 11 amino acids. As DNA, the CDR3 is TGCAGTGCGCCGAGGGTGGGTCCCCAGCACTTT. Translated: CSAPRVGPQHF.

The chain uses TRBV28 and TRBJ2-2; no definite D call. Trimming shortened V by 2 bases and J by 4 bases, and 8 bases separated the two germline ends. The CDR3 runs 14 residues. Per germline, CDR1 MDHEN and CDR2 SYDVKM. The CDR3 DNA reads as TGTGCCAGCAGTTTACTGTCAACCACCGGGGAGCTGTTTTTT. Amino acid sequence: CASSLLSTTGELFF.

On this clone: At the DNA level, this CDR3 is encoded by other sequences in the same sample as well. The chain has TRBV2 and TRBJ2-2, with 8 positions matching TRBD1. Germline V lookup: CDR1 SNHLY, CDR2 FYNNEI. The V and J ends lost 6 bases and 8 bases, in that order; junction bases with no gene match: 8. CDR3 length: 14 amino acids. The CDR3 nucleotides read TGTGCCAGCAGCACGACAGGGGCTAAGGGGGAGCTGTTTTTT. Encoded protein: CASSTTGAKGELFF.

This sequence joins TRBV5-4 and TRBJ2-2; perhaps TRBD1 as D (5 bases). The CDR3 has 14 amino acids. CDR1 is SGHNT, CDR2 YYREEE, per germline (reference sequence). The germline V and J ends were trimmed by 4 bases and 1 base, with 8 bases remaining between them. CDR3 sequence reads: CASSQDRNTGELFF. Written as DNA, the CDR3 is TGTGCCAGCAGCCAAGACAGGAACACCGGGGAGCTGTTTTTT. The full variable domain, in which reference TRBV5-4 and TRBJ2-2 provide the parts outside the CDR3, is ETGVTQSPTHLIKTRGQQVTLRCSSQSGHNTVSWYQQALGQGPQFIFQYYREEENGRGNFPPRFSGLQFPNYSSELNVNALELDDSALYLCASSQDRNTGELFFGEGSRLTVL.

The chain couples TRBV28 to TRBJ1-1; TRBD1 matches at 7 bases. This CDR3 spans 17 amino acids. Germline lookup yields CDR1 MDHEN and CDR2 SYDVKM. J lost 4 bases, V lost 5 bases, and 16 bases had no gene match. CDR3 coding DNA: TGTGCCAGCAGTCTGAGATCCTTAGGGACAGTCCCCACTGAAGCTTTCTTT. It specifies CASSLRSLGTVPTEAFF.

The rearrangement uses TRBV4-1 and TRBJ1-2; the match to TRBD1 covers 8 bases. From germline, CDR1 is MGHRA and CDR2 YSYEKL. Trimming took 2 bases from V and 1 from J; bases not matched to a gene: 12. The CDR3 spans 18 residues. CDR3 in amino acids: CASSQSSGQGRDNYGYTF. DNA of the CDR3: TGCGCCAGCAGCCAATCGAGCGGACAGGGTCGGGATAACTATGGCTACACCTTC.

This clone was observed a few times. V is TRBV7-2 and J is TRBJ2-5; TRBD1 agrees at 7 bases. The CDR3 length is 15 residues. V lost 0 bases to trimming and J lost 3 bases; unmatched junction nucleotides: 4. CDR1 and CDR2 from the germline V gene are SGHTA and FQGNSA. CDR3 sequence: CASSLAGQHEETQYF. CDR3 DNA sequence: TGTGCCAGCAGCTTAGCGGGACAGCACGAAGAGACCCAGTACTTC.

CDR3 sequence: CASSLALSGYGYTF. DNA for the CDR3: TGTGCCAGCAGCTTAGCGTTGTCGGGCTATGGCTACACCTTC. The chain carries TRBV7-8 and TRBJ1-2, with D uncertain. V gave up 0 bases and J gave up 4 bases, with 9 bases separating them. Germline CDR1 SGHVS, CDR2 FQNEAQ. This CDR3 spans 14 amino acids.

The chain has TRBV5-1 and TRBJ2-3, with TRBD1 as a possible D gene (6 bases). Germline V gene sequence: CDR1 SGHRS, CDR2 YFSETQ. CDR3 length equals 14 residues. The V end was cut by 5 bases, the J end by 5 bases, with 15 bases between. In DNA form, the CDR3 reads TGCGCCAGCAGTTCCGAACAGGGCATAGATACGCAGTATTTT. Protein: CASSSEQGIDTQYF.

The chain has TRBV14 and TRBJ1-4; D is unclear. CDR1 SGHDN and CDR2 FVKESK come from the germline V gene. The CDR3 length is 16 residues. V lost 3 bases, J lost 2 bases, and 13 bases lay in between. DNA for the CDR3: TGTGCCAGCAGCCAGGTTTACATCGGGACTAATGAAAAACTGTTTTTT. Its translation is CASSQVYIGTNEKLFF.

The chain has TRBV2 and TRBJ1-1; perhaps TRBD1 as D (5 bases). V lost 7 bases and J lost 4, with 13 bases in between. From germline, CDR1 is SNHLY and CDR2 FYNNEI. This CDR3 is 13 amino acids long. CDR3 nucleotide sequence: TGTGCCAGCACGGAGGGGTGGGGCACTGAAGCTTTCTTT. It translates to CASTEGWGTEAFF.